This entry concerns a single T cell receptor beta chain. The antigen remains unidentified. The sample comes from a study of cytomegalovirus exposure and HLA in healthy donors. 13 Jbeta primers and 60 Vbeta primers were used for the PCR. Measured with immunoSEQ multiplex PCR; TCRdb has only the in-frame clones, and not every one. The profile shows approximately 99,000 clones, 75% to 85% of them singletons. This CDR3 spans 16 amino acids. Germline V CDR1 and CDR2: WSHSY, SAAADI. The junction had 10 bases not matched to a gene; V was cut back by 7 bases and J by 1 base. Study outcomes and limitations: There were 150 to 200 TCR beta chains listed as cytomegalovirus-associated. Later examination showed HLA-associated TCR beta chains had greater clonal expansion than equally common others.

This chain joins TRBV10-2 and TRBJ1-2; 9 bases agree with TRBD1. Input material: PBMCs. This sequence originates from a male donor in good health and CMV-seropositive. In DNA, the CDR3 is TGCGCCAGCAATCCGGCGCGGGACAGGGTTAACTATGGCTACACCTTC. This codes for CASNPARDRVNYGYTF.